The 18 T cell receptor beta chains below were found in one sample sequenced in a study of shared clonotypes between healthy human individuals. Here immunoSEQ multiplex PCR was the method, and the copy in TCRdb shows in-frame clones only, minus some. This sample yields 2 million to 3 million clones, of which approximately 94% are seen a single time; roughly 0.15% belongs to the top ten. The sample comprised naive CD4+ T cells sorted from blood. Described subset: CD45RA+ positively selected. These receptors originate from a man in his late teens or twenties in good health.

The CDR3 region is CASNPTGGRETQYF. The CDR3 bases are TGTGCCAGCAACCCGACAGGGGGACGAGAGACCCAGTACTTC. The gene calls are TRBV7-6 and TRBJ2-5; 9 bases map to TRBD1. The V gene's germline CDR1 is SGHVS and CDR2 FNYEAQ. The CDR3 runs 14 residues. The ends lost 7 bases at V and 4 bases at J; junction bases unmatched: 7.

Worth noting for this clone: It may be a read error: a sequence one base away is much more abundant. The chain is built from TRBV6-5 and TRBJ2-7; no clear D. The CDR3 runs to 11 residues. Trimming took off 6 bases at V and 3 bases at J, with 6 bases between the two ends. Germline V gene sequence: CDR1 MNHEY, CDR2 SVGAGI. CDR3 DNA: TGTGCCAGCAGCTTGGACTACGAGCAGTACTTC. It translates to CASSLDYEQYF.

The genes are TRBV6-6 and TRBJ1-1; D is unclear. From germline, CDR1 is MNHNY and CDR2 SVGAGI (reference sequence). V was shortened by 6 bases and J by 7 bases, with 15 bases between the two germline ends. This CDR3 has 13 residues. CDR3 sequence reads: CASSPRARREAFF. The CDR3 DNA is TGTGCCAGCAGCCCCCGGGCCAGACGTGAAGCTTTCTTT.

The chain uses TRBV28 and TRBJ2-7; the D call may be TRBD1 or TRBD2 (5 bases each). V lost 3 bases, J lost 2 bases, and 11 bases lay in between. CDR3 length: 14 residues. CDR1 MDHEN and CDR2 SYDVKM come from the germline V gene. DNA of the CDR3: TGTGCCAGCAGTTTCTCTGGGGGTCCCTACGAGCAGTACTTC. As protein: CASSFSGGPYEQYF.

J is TRBJ1-4 and V is TRBV19, with 7 bases that match TRBD1. Germline loops: CDR1 LNHDA, CDR2 SQIVND (reference sequence). This CDR3 has 14 residues. With 2 bases clipped from V and 8 bases from J, the junction kept 5 bases outside the gene matches. Here the CDR3 DNA reads TGTGCCAGTAGTATAAGACAGGGAGTCGAAAAACTGTTTTTT. It specifies CASSIRQGVEKLFF.

CDR3 DNA sequence: TGTGCCAGCATCGAAAGCGCAGGGCTTTTACGTGAGCAGTTCTTC. This translates into CASIESAGLLREQFF. The chain has TRBV6-1 and TRBJ2-1; D is possibly TRBD1 (5 bases). CDR3 length: 15 residues. CDR1 and CDR2 from the germline V gene are MNHNS and SASEGT. V lost 7 bases, J lost 9 bases, and 22 bases lay in between.

This clone has only one observation. Written as DNA, the CDR3 is TGTGCCAGCAGCTTCGGGAGGGGACACACTGAAGCTTTCTTT. Protein product: CASSFGRGHTEAFF. The rearrangement joins TRBV11-2 to TRBJ1-1; maybe TRBD1 (5 bases). Germline V gene sequence: CDR1 SGHAT, CDR2 FQNNGV. The CDR3 spans 14 residues. V lost 3 bases to trimming and J lost 3 bases, with 11 bases between them. Together with reference TRBV11-2 and TRBJ1-1, the CDR3 gives the full variable domain: EAGVAQSPRYKIIEKRQSVAFWCNPISGHATLYWYQQILGQGPKLLIQFQNNGVVDDSQLPKDRFSAERLKGVDSTLKIQPAKLEDSAVYLCASSFGRGHTEAFFGQGTRLTVV.

This clone was seen only a few times. The rearrangement uses TRBV10-3 and TRBJ1-1; a possible D gene is TRBD1 (5 bases). This CDR3 region has 14 residues. The germline V gene has CDR1 ENHRY and CDR2 SYGVKD. Trimming cost V 3 bases and J 6 bases, with 14 bases left between them. CDR3 DNA: TGTGCCATCAGTGACGTTTCAGGGCTTGCTGAAGCTTTCTTT. This encodes CAISDVSGLAEAFF.

The rearrangement joins TRBV6-5 to TRBJ2-1; 8 positions match TRBD1. Germline values: CDR1 MNHEY, CDR2 SVGAGI. This CDR3 comprises 14 residues. The V and J ends lost 5 bases and 8 bases, in that order; junction bases with no gene match: 8. The CDR3 protein is CASSKTGDRHEQFF. The DNA of the CDR3 is TGTGCCAGCAGTAAGACAGGGGATCGACATGAGCAGTTCTTC.

The V gene is TRBV19, the J gene TRBJ2-7, with a possible D match to TRBD2 (6 bases). V lost 7 bases and J 0 bases, leaving 16 bases between the germline ends. Per germline, CDR1 LNHDA and CDR2 SQIVND (reference sequence). The CDR3 contains 15 residues. CDR3 loop: CASNSVAGSSYEQYF. The CDR3 coding sequence is TGTGCCAGTAATTCGGTGGCGGGAAGCTCCTACGAGCAGTACTTC.

The CDR3 DNA follows: TGTGCCAGCAGCTTAGACGCAGGGAGGGAGGCCGGGGAGCTGTTTTTT. This sequence encodes CASSLDAGREAGELFF. The rearrangement links TRBV7-6 to TRBJ2-2; 7 nucleotides align to TRBD2. CDR1 and CDR2 from the germline V gene are SGHVS and FNYEAQ. The CDR3 contains 16 residues. Unmatched junction bases numbered 8, after V lost 1 base and J lost 6 bases.

This clone was observed a few times. The chain carries TRBV10-3 and TRBJ1-1, with TRBD1 matching over 8 bases. The CDR3 is made up of 13 amino acids. V lost 10 bases to trimming and J lost 2 bases; unmatched junction nucleotides: 6. Looked up from germline, CDR1 is ENHRY and CDR2 is SYGVKD. The CDR3 region is CATQQGVNTEAFF. As DNA, the CDR3 is TGTGCCACCCAACAGGGGGTTAACACTGAAGCTTTCTTT.

The chain links TRBV10-2 to TRBJ2-5; D unclear. Between the trimmed V and J ends, which lost 2 bases and 4 bases, there was a span of 11 bases. Germline V CDR1 and CDR2: WSHSY, SAAADI. The CDR3 consists of 14 residues. CDR3 sequence reads: CASSEPTLAETQYF. The CDR3 region has the DNA TGCGCCAGCAGTGAGCCGACTTTAGCAGAGACCCAGTACTTC.

The rearrangement links TRBV7-9 to TRBJ2-7; 13 positions agree with TRBD2. The CDR3 sequence is 16 residues long. With V trimmed by 5 bases and J by 1 base, 5 bases remained unmatched. Germline V lookup: CDR1 SEHNR, CDR2 FQNEAQ (reference sequence). The CDR3 loop reads CASSRLAGGGSYEQYF. The CDR3 DNA sequence: TGTGCCAGCAGCCGACTAGCGGGAGGAGGATCCTACGAGCAGTACTTC.

The chain carries TRBV5-1 and TRBJ2-3; D not resolved. The germline V and J ends were trimmed by 0 bases and 6 bases, with 8 bases remaining between them. The CDR3 is 13 amino acids. Germline V CDR1 and CDR2: SGHRS, YFSETQ. CDR3 nucleotides: TGCGCCAGCAGCTTGGAAATGAGCGATACGCAGTATTTT. Translated, it gives CASSLEMSDTQYF.

J is TRBJ1-5 and V is TRBV27; TRBD1 aligns across 12 bases. The CDR3 is 16 residues long. Germline V gives CDR1 MNHEY, CDR2 SMNVEV (reference sequence). J lost 5 bases, V lost 5 bases, and 7 bases had no gene match. The CDR3 DNA reads as TGTGCCAGCAGTCCTTGGGACAGGGGGCGCGATCAGCCCCAGCATTTT. Its translation is CASSPWDRGRDQPQHF.

This chain links TRBV5-6 with TRBJ2-7; TRBD1 might be the D (6 bases). This CDR3 region has 15 residues. With 6 bases removed from V and 3 bases from J, the gap between germline ends came to 19 bases. Germline V gene data show CDR1 as SGHDT and CDR2 as YYEEEE. This CDR3 reads CASNQQGRQLYEQYF. Here the CDR3 DNA reads TGTGCCAGCAACCAGCAGGGGAGACAGCTCTACGAGCAGTACTTC. Looking up the rest from reference TRBV5-6 and TRBJ2-7 gives the full variable domain: DAGVTQSPTHLIKTRGQQVTLRCSPKSGHDTVSWYQQALGQGPQFIFQYYEEEERQRGNFPDRFSGHQFPNYSSELNVNALLLGDSALYLCASNQQGRQLYEQYFGPGTRLTVT.

The chain carries TRBV6-1 and TRBJ2-5, with D maybe TRBD1 (6 bases). The V gene's germline CDR1 is MNHNS and CDR2 SASEGT. Trimming took off 5 bases at V and 4 bases at J, with 17 bases between the two ends. The CDR3 runs 15 residues. The DNA for the CDR3 is TGTGCCAGCAGTACAACAGGGTTTTGGGGAGAGACCCAGTACTTC. Its protein product is CASSTTGFWGETQYF.